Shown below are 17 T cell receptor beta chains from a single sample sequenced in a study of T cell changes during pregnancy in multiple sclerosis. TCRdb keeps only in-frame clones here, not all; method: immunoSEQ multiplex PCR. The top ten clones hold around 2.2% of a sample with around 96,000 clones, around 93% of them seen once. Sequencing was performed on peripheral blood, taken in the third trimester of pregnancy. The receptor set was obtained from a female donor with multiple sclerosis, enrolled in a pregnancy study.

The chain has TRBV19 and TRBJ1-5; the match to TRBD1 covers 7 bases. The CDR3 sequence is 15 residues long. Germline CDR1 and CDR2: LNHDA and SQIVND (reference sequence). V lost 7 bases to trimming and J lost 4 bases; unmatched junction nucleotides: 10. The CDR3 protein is CASNPTGQSNQPQHF. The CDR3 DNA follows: TGTGCCAGTAATCCTACGGGACAGTCTAATCAGCCCCAGCATTTT.

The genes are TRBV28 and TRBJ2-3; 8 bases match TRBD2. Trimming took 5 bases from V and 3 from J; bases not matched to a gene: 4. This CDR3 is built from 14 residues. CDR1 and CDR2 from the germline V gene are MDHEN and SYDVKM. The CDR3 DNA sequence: TGTGCCAGCAGTCCAGCGGGAGCGACAGATACGCAGTATTTT. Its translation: CASSPAGATDTQYF. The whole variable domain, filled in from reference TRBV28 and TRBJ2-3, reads DVKVTQSSRYLVKRTGEKVFLECVQDMDHENMFWYRQDPGLGLRLIYFSYDVKMKEKGDIPEGYSVSREKKERFSLILESASTNQTSMYLCASSPAGATDTQYFGPGTRLTVL.

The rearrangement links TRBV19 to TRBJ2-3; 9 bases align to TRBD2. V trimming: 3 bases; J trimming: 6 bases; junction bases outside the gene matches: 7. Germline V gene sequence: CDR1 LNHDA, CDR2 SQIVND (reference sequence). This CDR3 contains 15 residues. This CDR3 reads CASSIVAGVGDTQYF. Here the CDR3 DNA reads TGTGCCAGTAGTATCGTAGCGGGAGTGGGTGATACGCAGTATTTT.

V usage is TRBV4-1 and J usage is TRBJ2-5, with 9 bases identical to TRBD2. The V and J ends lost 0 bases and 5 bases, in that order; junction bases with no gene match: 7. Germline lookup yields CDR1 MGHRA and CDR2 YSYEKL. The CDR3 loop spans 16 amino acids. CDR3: CASSQEERGDEETQYF. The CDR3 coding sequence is TGCGCCAGCAGCCAAGAGGAGCGGGGGGATGAGGAGACCCAGTACTTC.

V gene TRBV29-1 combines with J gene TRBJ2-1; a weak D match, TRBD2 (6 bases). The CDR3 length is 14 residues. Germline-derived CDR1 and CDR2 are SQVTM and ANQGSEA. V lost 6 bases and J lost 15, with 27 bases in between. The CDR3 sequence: CSVDGGLDRFHGFF. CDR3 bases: TGCAGCGTGGATGGAGGGCTAGATCGATTTCACGGGTTCTTC.

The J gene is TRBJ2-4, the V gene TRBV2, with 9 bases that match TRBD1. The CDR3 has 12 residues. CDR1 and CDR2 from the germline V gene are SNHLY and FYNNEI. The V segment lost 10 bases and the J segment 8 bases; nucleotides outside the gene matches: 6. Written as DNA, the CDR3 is TGTGCCACCAGGAGACAGGGGGACATTCAGTACTTC. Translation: CATRRQGDIQYF.

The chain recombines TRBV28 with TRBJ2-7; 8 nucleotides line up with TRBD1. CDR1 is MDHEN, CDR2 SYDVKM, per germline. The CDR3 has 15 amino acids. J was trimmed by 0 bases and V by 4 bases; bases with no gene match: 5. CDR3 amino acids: CASSYSDRGSYEQYF. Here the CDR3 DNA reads TGTGCCAGCAGTTACAGTGACAGGGGCTCCTACGAGCAGTACTTC. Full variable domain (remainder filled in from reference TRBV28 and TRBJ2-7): DVKVTQSSRYLVKRTGEKVFLECVQDMDHENMFWYRQDPGLGLRLIYFSYDVKMKEKGDIPEGYSVSREKKERFSLILESASTNQTSMYLCASSYSDRGSYEQYFGPGTRLTVT.

The CDR3 reads CASSFPGWTYEQYF. The CDR3 DNA is TGTGCCAGCAGTTTCCCGGGTTGGACCTACGAGCAGTACTTC. This chain connects TRBV28 to TRBJ2-7; no clear D gene. Germline assignment: CDR1 MDHEN and CDR2 SYDVKM. CDR3 length: 14 amino acids. Trimming took 3 bases from V and 2 from J, leaving 11 bases between them.

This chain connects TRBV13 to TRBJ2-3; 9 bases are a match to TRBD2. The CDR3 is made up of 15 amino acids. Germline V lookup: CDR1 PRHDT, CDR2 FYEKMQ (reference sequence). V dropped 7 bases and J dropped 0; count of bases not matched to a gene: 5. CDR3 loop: CASKPLAGSTDTQYF. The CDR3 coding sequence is TGTGCCAGCAAGCCTCTAGCGGGGAGCACAGATACGCAGTATTTT. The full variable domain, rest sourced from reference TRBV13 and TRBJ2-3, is AAGVIQSPRHLIKEKRETATLKCYPIPRHDTVYWYQQGPGQDPQFLISFYEKMQSDKGSIPDRFSAQQFSDYHSELNMSSLELGDSALYFCASKPLAGSTDTQYFGPGTRLTVL.

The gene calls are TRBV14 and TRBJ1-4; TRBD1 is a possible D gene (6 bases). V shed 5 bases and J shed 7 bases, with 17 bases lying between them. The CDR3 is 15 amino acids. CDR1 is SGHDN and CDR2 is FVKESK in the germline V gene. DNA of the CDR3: TGTGCCAGCAGCTACCGAGCAGGGGTCGGTGAAAAACTGTTTTTT. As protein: CASSYRAGVGEKLFF.

CDR3 region: CASRIPPGYNEQFF. In DNA, the CDR3 is TGTGCCAGCAGGATACCACCAGGCTACAATGAGCAGTTCTTC. The V gene is TRBV2, the J gene TRBJ2-1; D not resolved. This CDR3 spans 14 amino acids. V lost 6 bases to trimming and J lost 3 bases, with 12 bases between them. Germline CDR1 and CDR2: SNHLY and FYNNEI.

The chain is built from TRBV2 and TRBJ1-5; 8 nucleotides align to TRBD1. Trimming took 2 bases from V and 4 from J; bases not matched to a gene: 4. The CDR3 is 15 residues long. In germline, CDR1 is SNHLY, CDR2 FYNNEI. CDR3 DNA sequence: TGTGCCAGCAGTGAAAACAGGGGGAATAATCAGCCCCAGCATTTT. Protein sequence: CASSENRGNNQPQHF.

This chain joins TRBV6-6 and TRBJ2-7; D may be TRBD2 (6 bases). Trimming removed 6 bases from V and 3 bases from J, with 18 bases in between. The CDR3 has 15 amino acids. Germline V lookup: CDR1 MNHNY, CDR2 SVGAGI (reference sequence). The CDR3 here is CASSRNRESLYEQYF. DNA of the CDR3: TGTGCCAGCAGCCGGAACCGGGAGTCCCTCTACGAGCAGTACTTC.

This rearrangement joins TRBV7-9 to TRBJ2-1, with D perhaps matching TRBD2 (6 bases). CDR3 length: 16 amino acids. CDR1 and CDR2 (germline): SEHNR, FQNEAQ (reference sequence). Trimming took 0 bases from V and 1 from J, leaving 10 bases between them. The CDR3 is CASSLAIGSSYNEQFF. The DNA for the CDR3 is TGTGCCAGCAGCTTAGCGATCGGGAGTTCCTACAATGAGCAGTTCTTC.

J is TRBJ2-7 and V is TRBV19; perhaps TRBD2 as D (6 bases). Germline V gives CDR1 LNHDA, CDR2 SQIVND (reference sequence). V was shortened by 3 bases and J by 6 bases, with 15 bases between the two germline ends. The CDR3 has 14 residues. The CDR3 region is CASSIMGGSREQYF. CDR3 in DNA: TGTGCCAGTAGTATCATGGGGGGTAGTCGCGAGCAGTACTTC.

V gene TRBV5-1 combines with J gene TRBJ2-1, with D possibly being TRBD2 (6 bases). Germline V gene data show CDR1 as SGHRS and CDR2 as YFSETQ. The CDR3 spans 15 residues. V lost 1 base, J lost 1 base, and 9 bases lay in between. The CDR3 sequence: CASSLTGVSYNEQFF. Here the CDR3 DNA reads TGCGCCAGCAGCTTGACGGGAGTTTCCTACAATGAGCAGTTCTTC.

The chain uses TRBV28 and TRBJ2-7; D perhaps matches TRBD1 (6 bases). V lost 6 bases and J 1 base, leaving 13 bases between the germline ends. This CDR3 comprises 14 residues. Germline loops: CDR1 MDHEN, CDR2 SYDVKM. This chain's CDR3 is CASSFRGTSYEQYF. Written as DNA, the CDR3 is TGTGCCAGCAGCTTCAGGGGCACTTCCTACGAGCAGTACTTC.